Each of the 28 T cell receptor beta chains below was sequenced from the same sample in a study of blood T cell repertoires in COVID-19. TCRdb keeps only in-frame clones here, not all; method: immunoSEQ multiplex PCR. The sample yields 180,000 or so clones, around 79% seen once. The sample consisted of PBMCs or T cells enriched from blood (not recorded which). Receptor source: a man aged 45-60 years who had recovered from COVID-19.

The gene calls are TRBV5-1 and TRBJ2-1; the match to TRBD2 covers 13 bases. With V trimmed by 3 bases and J by 2 bases, 8 bases remained unmatched. Per the germline V gene, CDR1 is SGHRS and CDR2 is YFSETQ. This CDR3 is built from 18 residues. DNA of the CDR3: TGCGCCAGCAGCTCCGGACTAGCGGGGGCGTCAACCTACAATGAGCAGTTCTTC. Its translation is CASSSGLAGASTYNEQFF. Looking up the rest from reference TRBV5-1 and TRBJ2-1 gives the full variable domain: KAGVTQTPRYLIKTRGQQVTLSCSPISGHRSVSWYQQTPGQGLQFLFEYFSETQRNKGNFPGRFSGRQFSNSRSEMNVSTLELGDSALYLCASSSGLAGASTYNEQFFGPGTRLTVL.

As to this clone: Other DNA sequences within the sample encode an identical CDR3. V gene TRBV5-1 combines with J gene TRBJ2-3, with D unresolved. The germline V gene encodes CDR1 SGHRS and CDR2 YFSETQ. V was cut by 1 base and J by 1 base, with 10 bases left in between. The CDR3 extends over 15 amino acids. This CDR3 is CASSLREVGTDTQYF. CDR3 in DNA: TGCGCCAGCAGCTTGCGAGAGGTCGGCACAGATACGCAGTATTTT.

This chain connects TRBV5-1 to TRBJ2-5; TRBD2 is a possible D gene (5 bases). The CDR3 is 13 amino acids. The germline V gene has CDR1 SGHRS and CDR2 YFSETQ. The ends were cut back, 4 bases at V and 5 bases at J, with 12 bases in the middle. The CDR3 coding sequence is TGCGCCAGCAGCGAATCGCCGGGGGAGACCCAGTACTTC. This codes for CASSESPGETQYF.

V is TRBV6-5 and J is TRBJ1-2; TRBD1 matches at 9 bases. The CDR3 extends over 13 amino acids. CDR1 is MNHEY and CDR2 is SVGAGI in the germline V gene. V trimming: 7 bases; J trimming: 6 bases; junction bases outside the gene matches: 6. This CDR3 reads CASTKTGGDGYTF. CDR3 DNA: TGTGCCAGCACAAAGACAGGGGGAGATGGCTACACCTTC.

This chain uses TRBV7-9 with TRBJ1-2, with a weak D call TRBD1 (5 bases). Trimming cost V 5 bases and J 8 bases, with 18 bases left between them. The CDR3 covers 14 residues. The V gene's germline CDR1 is SEHNR and CDR2 FQNEAQ (reference sequence). The CDR3 loop is CASSGGTVRWGYTF. In DNA form, the CDR3 reads TGTGCCAGCAGCGGGGGGACGGTCCGATGGGGCTACACCTTC.

The chain has TRBV6-4 and TRBJ1-2; maybe TRBD1 (5 bases). The CDR3 has 14 residues. Germline CDR1 MRHNA, CDR2 SNTAGT. The V gene lost 6 bases and the J gene lost 7 bases, with 18 bases spanning the gap. CDR3 in amino acids: CASSLNRDSGGYTF. The CDR3 bases are TGTGCCAGCAGCCTAAACCGGGACTCCGGTGGCTACACCTTC.

This clone has a single count. The rearrangement links TRBV3-1 (or the pseudogene TRBV3-2) to TRBJ1-5; 10 nucleotides agree with TRBD1. V trimming: 4 bases; J trimming: 4 bases; junction bases outside the gene matches: 4. This CDR3 is built from 15 residues. In germline, CDR1 is LGHDT, CDR2 YNNKEL (reference sequence). CDR3: CASSLQGQGNQPQHF. The CDR3 DNA sequence: TGTGCCAGCAGCCTCCAGGGACAGGGGAATCAGCCCCAGCATTTT.

This clone occurred once. The chain employs TRBV7-9 and TRBJ2-7; 7 positions match TRBD1. The CDR3 loop spans 14 amino acids. Trimming at V came to 3 bases and at J to 2 bases, leaving 4 bases not matched to a gene. In germline, CDR1 is SEHNR, CDR2 FQNEAQ (reference sequence). The DNA for the CDR3 is TGTGCCAGCAGCTTTAGACAGGGAACCTACGAGCAGTACTTC. Its protein product is CASSFRQGTYEQYF.

The chain couples TRBV27 to TRBJ1-5, with 8 positions matching TRBD1. The germline gives CDR1 MNHEY, CDR2 SMNVEV (reference sequence). This CDR3 has 18 amino acids. Unmatched junction bases numbered 14, after V lost 5 bases and J lost 2 bases. This CDR3 reads CASSRTGMNVGGNQPQHF. CDR3 coding DNA: TGTGCCAGCAGTCGGACAGGGATGAATGTAGGGGGCAATCAGCCCCAGCATTTT.

This chain uses TRBV6-1 with TRBJ1-4; 11 bases are a match to TRBD1. Per germline, CDR1 MNHNS and CDR2 SASEGT. The CDR3 is made up of 18 amino acids. V shed 3 bases and J 7 bases; nucleotides not matched to a gene: 13. CDR3 coding DNA: TGTGCCAGCAGTGATGCCGGACAGGGGGCGTCTATCACTGAAAAACTGTTTTTT. Its translation is CASSDAGQGASITEKLFF.

The V and J genes are TRBV5-5 and TRBJ2-7; D is perhaps TRBD2 (6 bases). CDR3 length: 16 residues. Per germline, CDR1 SGHKS and CDR2 YYEKEE (reference sequence). Trimming shortened V by 4 bases and J by 0 bases, and 17 bases separated the two germline ends. The CDR3, as DNA: TGTGCCAGCAGCGCGGGGTGGGAGCGGCGCTCCTACGAGCAGTACTTC. This gives the protein CASSAGWERRSYEQYF.

The rearrangement links TRBV7-3 to TRBJ2-5; 13 bases map to TRBD2. This CDR3 has 18 amino acids. Germline CDR1 reads SGHTA; CDR2 reads FQGTGA. J gave up 2 bases and V 2 bases, and 8 bases lay outside the gene matches. In nucleotides, the CDR3 is TGTGCCAGCAGCTTATTTTCGTCGGGACTAGCGGGGCAAGAGACCCAGTACTTC. Translated: CASSLFSSGLAGQETQYF.

The V gene is TRBV10-3, the J gene TRBJ1-1; D possibly corresponds to TRBD1 (6 bases). The CDR3 has 16 amino acids. The ends were cut back, 5 bases at V and 4 bases at J, with 20 bases in the middle. Germline V lookup: CDR1 ENHRY, CDR2 SYGVKD. The CDR3 DNA sequence: TGTGCCATCAGTTTGGGGACATTCTCTGACGGCACTGAAGCTTTCTTT. Its translation is CAISLGTFSDGTEAFF.

In the case of this clone: Sequence at one end of the junction differs from germline and may be a read error. This chain uses TRBV7-7 with TRBJ2-1, with a possible D match to TRBD1 (6 bases). Germline CDR1 SSHAT, CDR2 FNYEAQ (reference sequence). This CDR3 has 13 residues. As DNA, the CDR3 is TGTGCTAGCAGCTCAAGAGGGGGTCATGAGCAGTTCTTC. It translates to CASSSRGGHEQFF. Filled out from reference TRBV7-7 and TRBJ2-1, the complete variable domain reads GAGVSQSPRYKVTKRGQDVTLRCDPISSHATLYWYQQALGQGPEFLTYFNYEAQPDKSGLPSDRFSAERPEGSISTLTIQRTEQRDSAMYRCASSSRGGHEQFFGPGTRLTVL.

The V and J genes are TRBV2 and TRBJ2-1; tentatively, D is TRBD2 (6 bases). The CDR3 spans 17 residues. V lost 1 base to trimming and J lost 7 bases, with 20 bases between them. The germline CDR1 and CDR2 sequences are SNHLY and FYNNEI. CDR3 nucleotide sequence: TGTGCCAGCAGTGAAGGGATAGGGCGGGAAATCAAGAATGAGCAGTTCTTC. This encodes CASSEGIGREIKNEQFF.

J is TRBJ2-7 and V is TRBV5-4, with a weak D call TRBD1 (7 bases). Germline loops: CDR1 SGHNT, CDR2 YYREEE (reference sequence). V lost 5 bases to trimming and J lost 7 bases, with 16 bases between them. There are 13 residues in the CDR3. CDR3 residues: CASRLDRAGEQYF. The DNA for the CDR3 is TGTGCCAGCAGATTAGACAGGGCGGGGGAGCAGTACTTC.

The CDR3 loop reads CASSPKWFVGGGRKTQYF. CDR3 coding DNA: TGTGCCAGCAGCCCCAAGTGGTTCGTCGGGGGGGGCCGGAAGACCCAGTACTTC. The rearrangement uses TRBV3-1 (or the pseudogene TRBV3-2) and TRBJ2-5; 8 bases map to TRBD2. This CDR3 comprises 18 residues. CDR1 LGHDT and CDR2 YNNKEL come from the germline V gene (reference sequence). Trimming at V came to 4 bases and at J to 6 bases, leaving 19 bases not matched to a gene.

The CDR3 region has the DNA TGTGCCAGCCTTAGGACTGCTACGGACTACGAGCAGTACTTC. Encoded protein: CASLRTATDYEQYF. This sequence joins TRBV28 and TRBJ2-7, with D possibly matching TRBD2 (5 bases). V was trimmed by 8 bases and J by 3 bases, leaving 17 bases between them. The CDR3 loop spans 14 amino acids. The germline V gene has CDR1 MDHEN and CDR2 SYDVKM.

This chain uses TRBV5-8 with TRBJ2-5; TRBD1 matches at 8 bases. The CDR3 is 14 residues long. The V gene's germline CDR1 is SGHTS and CDR2 YDEGEE. The J segment lost 4 bases and the V segment lost 4 bases, leaving 6 bases of the junction unmatched. The CDR3 DNA reads TGTGCCAGCAGCGACAGGGGCTCGAGAGAGACCCAGTACTTC. Amino acids: CASSDRGSRETQYF.

This clone was recorded a few times. The chain combines TRBV19 with TRBJ2-2, with TRBD1 identical over 8 bases. Per the germline V gene, CDR1 is LNHDA and CDR2 is SQIVND (reference sequence). Trimming cost V 9 bases and J 1 base; bases outside gene matches: 7. The CDR3 is 15 residues long. In DNA form, the CDR3 reads TGTGCCAGCCAACGCGGACAGGGGAACACCGGGGAGCTGTTTTTT. The encoded protein is CASQRGQGNTGELFF.

This chain joins TRBV20-1 and TRBJ1-1; D not certain. V was trimmed by 6 bases and J by 1 base, leaving 6 bases between them. Germline V lookup: CDR1 DFQATT, CDR2 SNEGSKA (reference sequence). This CDR3 region has 11 residues. Written as DNA, the CDR3 is TGCAGTGCCGTCTGGAACACTGAAGCTTTCTTT. Its protein product is CSAVWNTEAFF.

The chain recombines TRBV5-4 with TRBJ2-4; the match to TRBD1 covers 9 bases. After removal of 3 bases from V and 0 bases from J, the junction contained 10 bases not matched to a gene. This CDR3 has 18 amino acids. Germline V CDR1 and CDR2: SGHNT, YYREEE (reference sequence). The CDR3 spells CASSWGQGGTLAKNIQYF. CDR3 sequence (DNA): TGTGCCAGCAGCTGGGGACAGGGTGGAACCCTAGCCAAAAACATTCAGTACTTC.

V gene TRBV5-1 combines with J gene TRBJ1-3, with 8 bases identical to TRBD1. Looked up from germline, CDR1 is SGHRS and CDR2 is YFSETQ. The CDR3 length is 15 residues. V was clipped by 4 bases and J by 2 bases; unmatched bases: 5. The CDR3 coding sequence is TGCGCCAGCAGCACCGCGACAGGGGCTGGAAACACCATATATTTT. It codes for CASSTATGAGNTIYF. The whole variable domain, remainder taken from reference TRBV5-1 and TRBJ1-3, is KAGVTQTPRYLIKTRGQQVTLSCSPISGHRSVSWYQQTPGQGLQFLFEYFSETQRNKGNFPGRFSGRQFSNSRSEMNVSTLELGDSALYLCASSTATGAGNTIYFGEGSWLTVV.

This clone has more than one count but fewer than ten. The rearrangement joins TRBV14 to TRBJ2-1, with 10 bases matching TRBD1. CDR1 is SGHDN, CDR2 FVKESK, per germline. This CDR3 region has 18 residues. V lost 0 bases, J lost 6 bases, and 11 bases stayed unmatched. CDR3 DNA sequence: TGTGCCAGCAGCCAAGATAGGCGGACAGGGGGAGAATTCAATGAGCAGTTCTTC. Translation gives CASSQDRRTGGEFNEQFF.

This clone was picked up a small number of times. This chain joins TRBV19 and TRBJ2-7; 8 bases agree with TRBD1. V was clipped by 1 base and J by 7 bases; unmatched bases: 6. Germline values: CDR1 LNHDA, CDR2 SQIVND (reference sequence). CDR3 size: 14 residues. The CDR3 sequence: CASSIVAGGREQYF. Here the CDR3 DNA reads TGTGCCAGTAGTATAGTGGCAGGGGGCAGGGAGCAGTACTTC.

The V call is TRBV5-1, the J call TRBJ1-5, with TRBD1 as a possible D gene (6 bases). Trimming stripped 0 bases from V and 7 bases from J, with 11 bases between. This CDR3 region has 14 residues. Germline loops: CDR1 SGHRS, CDR2 YFSETQ. CDR3 region: CASSLAGGGQPQHF. The CDR3 DNA reads TGCGCCAGCAGCTTGGCTGGGGGCGGCCAGCCCCAGCATTTT.

J is TRBJ1-1 and V is TRBV12-3 or TRBV12-4; no clear D. Trimming pared 0 bases from V and 7 bases from J, leaving 6 bases between. The CDR3 is 12 residues long. CDR3 residues: CASSLALGEAFF. The CDR3, as DNA: TGTGCCAGCAGTTTAGCGCTCGGTGAAGCTTTCTTT.

Details on this clone: The junction differs from germline at one of its ends, possibly a read error. This sequence joins TRBV28 and TRBJ2-3, with 11 positions matching TRBD2. Germline CDR1 reads MDHEN; CDR2 reads SYDVKM. The CDR3 sequence is 12 residues long. Written as DNA, the CDR3 is TGTGCCAGCAGAACCCCGGGACTAGCGGTACTTTTT. This sequence encodes CASRTPGLAVLF.